The 27 T cell receptor beta chains reported below all come from one sample, sequenced in a study of T cell responses to AZD1222 COVID-19 vaccine (dated by TCRdb to about 2021). In the paper's terms, the time point label means: about 28 days (+/-7) after the second vaccine dose. Library creation used the immunoSEQ multiplex PCR assay. TCRdb obtained this table from immuneACCESS and retained in-frame rearrangements with V and J assigned. These tables miss some clones; where compared with another copy, unresolved V genes account for less than half of the shortfall, and the remainder is unexplained. The sample includes about 21,000 clones, with 84% observed a single time. Around 16% of the sample comes from the top ten. The sample was peripheral blood, taken 28 days after the second AZD1222 dose. The receptors originated from an adult who received the AZD1222 COVID-19 vaccine.

The V gene is TRBV27, the J gene TRBJ2-5, with TRBD2 matching 14 bases. CDR1 MNHEY and CDR2 SMNVEV come from the germline V gene (reference sequence). The CDR3 covers 15 residues. V was pared by 5 bases and J by 3 bases, with 2 bases of the junction left unmatched. CDR3 amino acids: CASSEGLAGEETQYF. For the CDR3, the DNA is TGTGCCAGCAGTGAGGGACTAGCGGGAGAAGAGACCCAGTACTTC.

The chain carries TRBV5-6 and TRBJ1-2; the D is unclear. CDR1 SGHDT and CDR2 YYEEEE come from the germline V gene. Trimming removed 4 bases at V and 8 bases at J, with 12 bases between. This CDR3 has 12 residues. The CDR3 sequence: CASSGVREGYTF. The CDR3 nucleotides are TGTGCCAGCAGCGGGGTACGAGAGGGCTACACCTTC.

This sequence joins TRBV28 and TRBJ1-1, with TRBD1 as a possible D gene (5 bases). The germline CDR1 and CDR2 sequences are MDHEN and SYDVKM. V dropped 2 bases and J dropped 10 bases, with 14 bases sitting between them. The CDR3 totals 13 residues. As DNA, the CDR3 is TGTGCCAGCAGTTTAGGGGGGTGGCGGGGAGCTTTCTTT. It specifies CASSLGGWRGAFF.

The chain recombines TRBV7-3 with TRBJ2-2; D unclear. Germline V lookup: CDR1 SGHTA, CDR2 FQGTGA. This CDR3 comprises 15 residues. V was shortened by 3 bases and J by 0 bases, with 8 bases between the two germline ends. The CDR3 nucleotides read TGTGCCAGCAGCTTGTCAGGAGCGAACACCGGGGAGCTGTTTTTT. Amino acids: CASSLSGANTGELFF. Filled out from reference TRBV7-3 and TRBJ2-2, the complete variable domain reads GAGVSQTPSNKVTEKGKYVELRCDPISGHTALYWYRQSLGQGPEFLIYFQGTGAADDSGLPNDRFFAVRPEGSVSTLKIQRTERGDSAVYLCASSLSGANTGELFFGEGSRLTVL.

The gene calls are TRBV2 and TRBJ1-1, with 7 bases fitting TRBD1. This CDR3 has 14 amino acids. Trimming at V came to 7 bases and at J to 3 bases, leaving 8 bases not matched to a gene. Germline V gives CDR1 SNHLY, CDR2 FYNNEI. The CDR3 DNA reads as TGTGCCAGCACCCTAGACACAGGGGACACTGAAGCTTTCTTT. Its translation is CASTLDTGDTEAFF.

The rearrangement links TRBV6-5 to TRBJ2-1; 9 positions match TRBD1. This CDR3 is built from 14 residues. The J segment lost 10 bases and the V segment lost 7 bases, leaving 11 bases of the junction unmatched. Germline CDR1 is MNHEY and CDR2 is SVGAGI. This chain's CDR3 is CASKGTGRMGEQFF. The DNA for the CDR3 is TGTGCCAGCAAGGGGACAGGGAGGATGGGCGAGCAGTTCTTC.

This chain joins TRBV5-6 and TRBJ2-1, with D perhaps TRBD2 (6 bases). The germline CDR1 and CDR2 sequences are SGHDT and YYEEEE. Trimming took 5 bases from V and 8 from J, leaving 11 bases between them. This CDR3 has 12 amino acids. The CDR3 loop reads CASRERRDEQFF. The CDR3 coding sequence is TGTGCCAGCAGGGAAAGGAGGGATGAGCAGTTCTTC.

The genes are TRBV7-2 and TRBJ2-5; D tentatively reads TRBD1 or TRBD2 (7 bases each). Trimming left V 5 bases short and J 2 bases short, with 18 bases between. The CDR3 spans 16 residues. In germline, CDR1 is SGHTA, CDR2 FQGNSA. The CDR3 DNA reads TGTGCCAGCAGCCGCAGGGGGGGCAGGTTGCAAGAGACCCAGTACTTC. This sequence encodes CASSRRGGRLQETQYF.

The V call is TRBV7-9, the J call TRBJ2-7; TRBD1 is a possible D gene (6 bases). V shed 1 base and J shed 1 base, with 14 bases lying between them. The germline V gene encodes CDR1 SEHNR and CDR2 FQNEAQ (reference sequence). This CDR3 region has 16 residues. CDR3 sequence (DNA): TGTGCCAGCAGCTTAGTAGGCGGCAGGGGTTCCTACGAGCAGTACTTC. Amino acids: CASSLVGGRGSYEQYF.

V is TRBV19 and J is TRBJ2-7; no firm D call. Germline CDR1 LNHDA, CDR2 SQIVND (reference sequence). With 3 bases removed from V and 3 bases from J, the gap between germline ends came to 15 bases. The CDR3 is 15 residues long. CDR3 in amino acids: CASSMVAGEVYEQYF. For the CDR3, the DNA is TGTGCCAGTAGTATGGTCGCCGGTGAAGTCTACGAGCAGTACTTC.

The gene calls are TRBV27 and TRBJ1-2; D not resolved. CDR3 size: 11 residues. CDR1 and CDR2 from the germline V gene are MNHEY and SMNVEV (reference sequence). Trimming pared 7 bases from V and 5 bases from J, leaving 8 bases between. The CDR3 nucleotides read TGTGCCAGCACCCCCTCTTATGGCTACACCTTC. Protein product: CASTPSYGYTF.

J is TRBJ2-3 and V is TRBV28; TRBD2 matches 8 bases. V lost 7 bases, J lost 6 bases, and 18 bases stayed unmatched. Per the germline V gene, CDR1 is MDHEN and CDR2 is SYDVKM. The CDR3 extends over 17 amino acids. In DNA, the CDR3 is TGTGCCAGCAATCCCCCTCTAACCGGGACTAGTGGGGATACGCAGTATTTT. It encodes CASNPPLTGTSGDTQYF.

The genes are TRBV6-4 and TRBJ2-3; D may be TRBD2 (6 bases). The CDR3 covers 14 residues. The germline CDR1 and CDR2 sequences are MRHNA and SNTAGT. Between the trimmed V and J ends, which lost 4 bases and 5 bases, there was a span of 13 bases. CDR3 DNA: TGTGCCAGCAGTGTCCAGACTAGTGGAGATACGCAGTATTTT. It is translated as CASSVQTSGDTQYF.

The J gene is TRBJ1-1, the V gene TRBV6-1, with D unclear. The germline gives CDR1 MNHNS, CDR2 SASEGT. The V gene lost 3 bases and the J gene lost 0 bases, with 14 bases spanning the gap. The CDR3 loop spans 16 amino acids. In nucleotides, the CDR3 is TGTGCCAGCAGTGAGATGGGGTACGGCATGAACACTGAAGCTTTCTTT. Protein sequence: CASSEMGYGMNTEAFF.

The chain carries TRBV10-2 and TRBJ2-2, with TRBD2 matching 7 bases. This CDR3 has 15 amino acids. V shed 7 bases and J 1 base; nucleotides not matched to a gene: 6. Germline CDR1 is WSHSY and CDR2 is SAAADI. For the CDR3, the DNA is TGCGCCAGCATATCGCGGGAGCGGAACACCGGGGAGCTGTTTTTT. Translated: CASISRERNTGELFF.

Here the CDR3 DNA reads TGCGCCAGCAGCCAAGGGATTGCGAGGGGGAGCTATAATTCACCCCTCCACTTT. Its translation: CASSQGIARGSYNSPLHF. The rearrangement uses TRBV4-1 and TRBJ1-6, with a possible D match to TRBD1 (6 bases). Germline V gene lookup returns CDR1 MGHRA and CDR2 YSYEKL. V was cut by 1 base and J by 3 bases, with 16 bases left in between. The CDR3 sequence is 18 residues long.

This clone occurred once. The V and J genes are TRBV11-2 and TRBJ2-2; D gene unclear. Germline V lookup: CDR1 SGHAT, CDR2 FQNNGV. Trimming removed 5 bases at V and 8 bases at J, with 15 bases between. CDR3 size: 14 residues. This chain's CDR3 is CASSPLGRAGELFF. CDR3 DNA sequence: TGTGCCAGCAGCCCCTTGGGTAGGGCGGGGGAGCTGTTTTTT.

V is TRBV10-3 and J is TRBJ1-5; perhaps TRBD1 as D (6 bases). Germline V gives CDR1 ENHRY, CDR2 SYGVKD. CDR3 length: 13 residues. The V end lost 10 bases, the J end lost 5 bases, and 15 bases lay between the germline ends. The CDR3: CATEAGDDQPQHF. DNA for the CDR3: TGTGCCACCGAAGCAGGGGACGATCAGCCCCAGCATTTT.

CDR3 region: CASRGPGVRLYEQYF. The CDR3 coding sequence is TGTGCCAGCAGAGGACCGGGGGTAAGGCTCTACGAGCAGTACTTC. This chain uses TRBV6-5 with TRBJ2-7; perhaps TRBD2 as D (6 bases). The CDR3 length is 15 residues. V was shortened by 6 bases and J by 3 bases, with 18 bases between the two germline ends. From germline, CDR1 is MNHEY and CDR2 SVGAGI.

The rearrangement joins TRBV6-2 or TRBV6-3 to TRBJ2-1; 11 nucleotides align to TRBD2. In germline, CDR1 is MNHEY, CDR2 SVGEGT. Trimming took 3 bases from V and 12 from J; bases not matched to a gene: 13. This CDR3 comprises 16 residues. CDR3 sequence: CASSYTTSGKLSRQFF. CDR3 sequence (DNA): TGTGCCAGCAGTTATACGACTAGCGGGAAATTAAGTCGGCAGTTCTTC.

This clone was seen once. V is TRBV6-5 and J is TRBJ2-5, with D possibly being TRBD1 (5 bases). V shed 2 bases and J shed 2 bases, with 9 bases lying between them. Germline V CDR1 and CDR2: MNHEY, SVGAGI. The length of the CDR3 is 14 residues. CDR3: CASSYDSSQETQYF. CDR3 nucleotide sequence: TGTGCCAGCAGTTACGACAGCAGTCAAGAGACCCAGTACTTC.

The chain recombines TRBV19 with TRBJ2-7; 11 bases line up with TRBD2. The CDR3 has 14 amino acids. The germline V gene has CDR1 LNHDA and CDR2 SQIVND (reference sequence). The V segment lost 7 bases and the J segment 6 bases; nucleotides outside the gene matches: 8. The CDR3 spells CASNLHSGRAEQYF. The CDR3 coding sequence is TGTGCCAGTAATCTCCATAGCGGGAGGGCCGAGCAGTACTTC.

The V and J genes are TRBV6-6 and TRBJ1-1; TRBD1 is a possible D gene (5 bases). The CDR3 is made up of 13 amino acids. V was clipped by 0 bases and J by 4 bases, with 6 bases between them. The germline V gene encodes CDR1 MNHNY and CDR2 SVGAGI (reference sequence). The chain's CDR3 is CASSYSGVTEAFF. As DNA, the CDR3 is TGTGCCAGCAGTTACTCAGGGGTCACTGAAGCTTTCTTT.

The chain uses TRBV6-5 and TRBJ2-3; D gene uncertain. This CDR3 is built from 12 residues. V shed 4 bases and J shed 3 bases, with 5 bases lying between them. Germline assignment: CDR1 MNHEY and CDR2 SVGAGI. This chain's CDR3 is CASSSMTDTQYF. In DNA, the CDR3 is TGTGCCAGCAGTTCAATGACAGATACGCAGTATTTT.

This clone came up once. V is TRBV28 and J is TRBJ2-5; D is unresolved. The germline V and J ends were trimmed by 2 bases and 4 bases, with 8 bases remaining between them. The CDR3 sequence is 13 residues long. In germline, CDR1 is MDHEN, CDR2 SYDVKM. For the CDR3, the DNA is TGTGCCAGCAGTTTAACGGCCCCAGAGACCCAGTACTTC. This gives the protein CASSLTAPETQYF.

The chain recombines TRBV6-1 with TRBJ1-1, with D unresolved. In germline, CDR1 is MNHNS, CDR2 SASEGT. The CDR3 is 13 residues long. The V gene lost 3 bases and the J gene lost 5 bases, with 10 bases spanning the gap. The CDR3 nucleotides read TGTGCCAGCAGTGAGCGCCACCCGACTGAAGCTTTCTTT. This codes for CASSERHPTEAFF.

The genes are TRBV5-4 and TRBJ1-2, with D hard to call. The CDR3 extends over 11 amino acids. V was trimmed by 4 bases and J by 8 bases, leaving 9 bases between them. CDR1 SGHNT and CDR2 YYREEE come from the germline V gene (reference sequence). The CDR3 DNA reads TGTGCCAGCAGCGCCCTCGGAGGCTACACCTTC. It specifies CASSALGGYTF.